This T cell receptor (beta chain) was sequenced for a study of CD8+ T cells in alopecia areata. The length of the CDR3 is 16 residues. Per the germline V gene, CDR1 is MDHEN and CDR2 is SYDVKM. Germline trimming cut 7 bases from V and 0 bases from J; bases unmatched to any gene: 9. Isolated RNA was reverse transcribed into cDNA used as the sequencing template. Sequencing used immunoSEQ multiplex PCR; TCRdb keeps in-frame clones, though not all of them. The repertoire consists of 100,000 to 130,000 clones, with roughly 60% occurring once and the leading ten covering around a fifth. Sequencing used CD8+ T cells sorted from blood. This chain uses TRBV28 with TRBJ2-3; 8 nucleotides agree with TRBD2. This clonotype originated in a human donor in good health. The CDR3 sequence is CASNSPGLASTDTQYF. CDR3 sequence (DNA): TGTGCCAGCAACTCCCCCGGACTAGCCAGCACAGATACGCAGTATTTT.